The subject of this entry is one TCR beta chain. Authors' methods: Amplified reference gene primers provided the basis for estimating nucleated cell counts. Profiled with immunoSEQ multiplex PCR; TCRdb holds only in-frame clones, not every one. V and J calls and clone size are those listed in that table; D and trimming were worked out from the DNA. The sample includes some 44,000 clones, 92% seen only once; the top ten take approximately 12%. This record belongs to a study of blood T cell repertoires in COVID-19. Trimming took off 0 bases at V and 7 bases at J, with 9 bases between the two ends. The germline V gene has CDR1 MNHEY and CDR2 SMNVEV (reference sequence). The CDR3 contains 13 residues.

Sequencing used peripheral blood. The TCR comes from a human donor in a cohort sampled during active COVID-19. This chain uses TRBV27 with TRBJ1-1, with D maybe TRBD1 (5 bases). CDR3 region: CASSLSGAFEAFF. CDR3 DNA sequence: TGTGCCAGCAGTTTATCAGGGGCCTTTGAAGCTTTCTTT.